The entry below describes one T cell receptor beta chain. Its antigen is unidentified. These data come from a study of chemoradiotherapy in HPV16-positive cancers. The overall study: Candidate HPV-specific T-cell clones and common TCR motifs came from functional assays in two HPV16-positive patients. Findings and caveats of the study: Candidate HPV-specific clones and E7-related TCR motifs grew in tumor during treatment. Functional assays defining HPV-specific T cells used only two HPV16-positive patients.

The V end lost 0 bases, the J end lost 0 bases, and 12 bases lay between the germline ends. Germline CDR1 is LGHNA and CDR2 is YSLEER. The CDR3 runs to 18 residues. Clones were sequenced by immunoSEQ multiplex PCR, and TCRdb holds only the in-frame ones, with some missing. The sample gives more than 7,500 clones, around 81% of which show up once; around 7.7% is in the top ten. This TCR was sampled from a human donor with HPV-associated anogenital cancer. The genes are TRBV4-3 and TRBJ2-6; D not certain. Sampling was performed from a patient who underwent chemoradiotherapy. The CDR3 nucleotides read TGCGCCAGCAGCCAAGATCTCGCACAAAGCTCTGGGGCCAACGTCCTGACTTTC. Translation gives CASSQDLAQSSGANVLTF.